This T cell receptor beta chain appears in the sequencing data of a study of molecular identifiers for immune sequencing clone quantification. Study observations and caveats: It was shown that clones above 20 RNA copies held over 98% of effector molecules, but under 1% in naive cells.

Each CDR3 protein is one row after TCRdb ran MiXCR on the PCR reads. The profile covers about 320,000 distinct CDR3 sequences, with about 22% appearing a single time and about 0.73% taken by the ten largest. Germline V gives CDR1 SGHVS, CDR2 FQNEAQ. This CDR3 comprises 15 residues. The V segment lost 1 base and the J segment 7 bases; nucleotides outside the gene matches: 7. This clonotype has ten or more counts. Its antigen is as yet unknown. The chain employs TRBV7-8 and TRBJ1-5; 7 positions match TRBD1. The TCR comes from a human donor in good health. Some libraries in this study had Jurkat cell RNA spiked in. The sample consisted of naive CD8+ T cells from blood, with Jurkat cell RNA spiked in. Subset here: FACS-sorted CD8+CD4-CCR7+CD45RA+ naive T cells. The CDR3 spells CASSLGGRGIQPQHF. Here the CDR3 DNA reads TGTGCCAGCAGCTTAGGGGGCAGGGGGATACAGCCCCAGCATTTT.